The table lists the clone carrying this T cell receptor (beta chain) with a few counts. Repertoires were generated with immunoSEQ multiplex PCR, while TCRdb's copy carries only in-frame clones and drops some. The table lists tens of thousands of clones, 90% of them singletons. Germline-derived CDR1 and CDR2 are GTSNPN and SVGIG (reference sequence). The CDR3 extends over 13 amino acids. The V and J ends lost 4 bases and 4 bases, in that order; junction bases with no gene match: 4. These data come from a study of T cell changes during pregnancy in multiple sclerosis. The source is a female donor in good health, enrolled as a control in a pregnancy study. Sequences were derived from CD4+ T cells from peripheral blood mononuclear cells, sampled in the third trimester of pregnancy. The rearrangement uses TRBV30 and TRBJ1-5; 7 bases align to TRBD1. The CDR3 sequence: CAWNRGENQPQHF. CDR3 nucleotides: TGTGCCTGGAACAGGGGAGAGAATCAGCCCCAGCATTTT.